These T cell receptor beta chains were read from a single sample in a study of vaccination and CD4 T cells after COVID-19. What these receptors recognize is not known. TCRdb reanalysed the PCR reads using MiXCR and keeps one entry per CDR3 protein. The data contain under 15,000 distinct CDR3 sequences, less than 75% of them singletons. Sequenced material: CD4+ T cells from blood, cultured in vitro. The receptors shown here come from a human donor who had recovered from COVID-19. The CDR3 runs from the conserved cysteine through the conserved F or W. D genes are given only for firm matches. Clone size is not always given. Where it is, it says once, few, many or a class for expanded clones.

d_call	j_call	clone_size	v_call	cdr3_nt	cdr3_aa
-	TRBJ2-3	-	TRBV5-4	TGTGCCAGCAGCTCGAATACAGATACGCAGTATTTT	CASSSNTDTQYF
-	TRBJ2-5	-	TRBV20-1	TGCAGTGCCAGCGGACAGCAAGAGACCCAGTACTTC	CSASGQQETQYF
TRBD1	TRBJ1-5	-	TRBV19	TGTGCCAGTAGTATACAGGGGGCCAACAATCAGCCCCAGCATTTT	CASSIQGANNQPQHF
-	TRBJ2-7	-	TRBV20-1	TGCAGTGCTACCAGTCGGACTGGCTACGAGCAGTACTTC	CSATSRTGYEQYF
-	TRBJ1-3	-	TRBV4-1	TGCGCCAGTACCCTCAGGTTCGGCTCTGGAAACACCATATATTTT	CASTLRFGSGNTIYF
TRBD1	TRBJ1-6	few	TRBV28	TGTGCCAGCAGTGACTCCCGGGACAGGGTTAATTCACCCCTCCACTTT	CASSDSRDRVNSPLHF
TRBD2	TRBJ2-5	-	TRBV30	TGTGCCTGGGGAGTAAGGAGCGGGGCCCGGGGTGCCCAGTACTTC	CAWGVRSGARGAQYF
-	TRBJ2-1	few	TRBV15	TGTGCCACCAGCAGAGATTTAAGGACGTGGGAGGTCTACAATGAGCAGTTCTTC	CATSRDLRTWEVYNEQFF
-	TRBJ2-5	-	TRBV20-1	TGCAGTGCTAGAGATCTGGTTGCCTGGGCCCAGTACTTC	CSARDLVAWAQYF
-	TRBJ2-5	-	TRBV30	TGTGCCTGGAGTGTACGTACTATCCAGACCCAGTACTTC	CAWSVRTIQTQYF
TRBD2	TRBJ2-3	-	TRBV20-1	TGCAGCGCGCAACCGGGACTAGCATCAGATACGCAGTATTTT	CSAQPGLASDTQYF
-	TRBJ2-2	few	TRBV24-1	TGTGCCACCAGTGATTCTGGCAGGGGAACCAACACCGGGGAGCTGTTTTTT	CATSDSGRGTNTGELFF
TRBD2	TRBJ2-3	once	TRBV2	TGTGCCAGCAAGTCTACTAGCGGGAGCCCAGATACGCAGTATTTT	CASKSTSGSPDTQYF
-	TRBJ2-3	-	TRBV6-5	TGTGCCAGCAGTTTTAGCGGAACTAGCACAGATACGCAGTATTTT	CASSFSGTSTDTQYF
TRBD2	TRBJ2-3	-	TRBV7-8	TGTGCCAGCAGCCGTATCCAACCGGGACTAGCGGGAGTCGATACGCAGTATTTT	CASSRIQPGLAGVDTQYF
-	TRBJ2-3	-	TRBV20-1	TGCAGTGCAACCCCTCAGGGGCGAAACACAGATACGCAGTATTTT	CSATPQGRNTDTQYF
TRBD1	TRBJ1-5	-	TRBV12-3/TRBV12-4	TGTGCCAGCAGGCCACAGGGGGCGCGAGGCAATCAGCCCCAGCATTTT	CASRPQGARGNQPQHF
TRBD1	TRBJ2-7	-	TRBV20-1	TGCAGTGCTAGTGGGGGACAGCAGACCTTCTCCTACGAGCAGTACTTC	CSASGGQQTFSYEQYF
-	TRBJ2-3	-	TRBV24-1	TGTGCCACCAGTGATCCTCGCTTAGGTACGCAGTATTTT	CATSDPRLGTQYF
TRBD2	TRBJ2-5	few	TRBV20-1	TGCAGTGCTACACGACTAGCGGGAAACCAAGAGACCCAGTACTTC	CSATRLAGNQETQYF
-	TRBJ2-7	once	TRBV14	TGTGCCAGCAGCCAAGGTGGGGTAACCTACGAGCAGTACTTC	CASSQGGVTYEQYF
TRBD1	TRBJ1-2	-	TRBV6-1	TGTGCCAGCAGCCGGGACAGGGAATCCGGCTACACCTTC	CASSRDRESGYTF
TRBD1	TRBJ1-1	-	TRBV20-1	TGCAGTGCCTCGACAGGGACGGGAACTGAAGCTTTCTTT	CSASTGTGTEAFF
-	TRBJ2-7	few	TRBV15	TGTGCCACCAGCAGAACGGCTGCCGGGCCACTTTCCTACGAGCAGTACTTC	CATSRTAAGPLSYEQYF
-	TRBJ1-4	-	TRBV6-1	TGTGCCAGCAGTCCCCAGGGTATTGGTAATGAAAAACTGTTTTTT	CASSPQGIGNEKLFF
-	TRBJ1-5	-	TRBV28	TGTGCCAGCAGCGAAAATCAGCCCCAGCATTTT	CASSENQPQHF
-	TRBJ1-3	-	TRBV7-2	TGTGCCAGCAGCCAAGAAGGAAACACCATATATTTT	CASSQEGNTIYF
-	TRBJ2-5	-	TRBV20-1	TGCAGTGCTCGTCGACAGGCGGGGCTCCAAGAGACCCAGTACTTC	CSARRQAGLQETQYF
-	TRBJ2-3	-	TRBV7-2	TGCGCCAGCAGCGGAGGGAACACAGATACGCAGTATTTT	CASSGGNTDTQYF
TRBD2	TRBJ2-7	-	TRBV7-2	TGTGCCAGCAGCACTAGCGGGGGGCCCTACGAGCAGTACTTC	CASSTSGGPYEQYF
-	TRBJ2-7	-	TRBV28	TGTGCCAGCAGAACCGGGAGAGCCTACGAGCAGTACTTC	CASRTGRAYEQYF
-	TRBJ1-1	-	TRBV4-3	TGCGCCAGCAGCCTTACACGGGAGACTGAAGCTTTCTTT	CASSLTRETEAFF
-	TRBJ1-5	-	TRBV6-1	TGTGCCAGCACTCCACTGGGGGGGCCCCGCAATCAGCCCCAGCATTTT	CASTPLGGPRNQPQHF
TRBD1	TRBJ2-5	few	TRBV5-8	TGTGCCAGCAGATCCGGGACAGCCCACCAAGAGACCCAGTACTTC	CASRSGTAHQETQYF
TRBD1	TRBJ1-1	few	TRBV20-1	TGCAGTGCTTACAGACAGGGGGCGAGGACTGAAGCTTTCTTT	CSAYRQGARTEAFF
TRBD2	TRBJ2-4	-	TRBV20-1	TGCAGTGCTAGAGATTCGGTGGGAGGGACCAAAAACATTCAGTACTTC	CSARDSVGGTKNIQYF
TRBD1	TRBJ2-6	-	TRBV11-3	TGTGCCAGCAGCGGACAGGGATCCTCCGGGGCCAACGTCCTGACTTTC	CASSGQGSSGANVLTF
-	TRBJ1-3	few	TRBV20-1	TGCAGTGCTAGAGTTGAACAGGCTGGAAACACCATATATTTT	CSARVEQAGNTIYF
TRBD1	TRBJ1-5	few	TRBV7-6	TGTGCCAGCAGCTCCGACAGGGGTCAGCCCCAGCATTTT	CASSSDRGQPQHF
-	TRBJ2-3	-	TRBV6-4	TGTGCCAGCAGTGACTCGAAGGGGAGAGGCGCAGATACGCAGTATTTT	CASSDSKGRGADTQYF
-	TRBJ2-4	once	TRBV15	TGTGCCACCAGCAGAGATCGCTTTCCGTTTGGAGGTGGCAAAAACATTCAGTACTTC	CATSRDRFPFGGGKNIQYF
-	TRBJ2-1	-	TRBV28	TGTGCCAGCAAGGTCAGCAACAATGAGCAGTTCTTC	CASKVSNNEQFF
TRBD2	TRBJ2-1	-	TRBV27	TGTGCCAGCAGCCCCTATGGAGCGGGAGTTTCCGGTGAGCAGTTCTTC	CASSPYGAGVSGEQFF
-	TRBJ1-4	-	TRBV28	TGTGCCAGCAGTCCCTCACCGCAGGAAAAACTGTTTTTT	CASSPSPQEKLFF
-	TRBJ2-4	-	TRBV4-3	TGCGCCAGCAGCCAAGACAGGGCGCTGGCCAAAAACATTCAGTACTTC	CASSQDRALAKNIQYF
TRBD1	TRBJ1-2	-	TRBV7-2	TGTGCCAGCAGCTTAACACCCGACAGGGCCTATGGCTACACCTTC	CASSLTPDRAYGYTF
TRBD1	TRBJ2-2	once	TRBV7-2	TGTGCCAGCAGCTTAAGGGACAGGACTTACACCGGGGAGCTGTTTTTT	CASSLRDRTYTGELFF
-	TRBJ1-2	-	TRBV27	TGTGCCAGCAGTCGGGCAGGGCCAAACTATGGCTACACCTTC	CASSRAGPNYGYTF